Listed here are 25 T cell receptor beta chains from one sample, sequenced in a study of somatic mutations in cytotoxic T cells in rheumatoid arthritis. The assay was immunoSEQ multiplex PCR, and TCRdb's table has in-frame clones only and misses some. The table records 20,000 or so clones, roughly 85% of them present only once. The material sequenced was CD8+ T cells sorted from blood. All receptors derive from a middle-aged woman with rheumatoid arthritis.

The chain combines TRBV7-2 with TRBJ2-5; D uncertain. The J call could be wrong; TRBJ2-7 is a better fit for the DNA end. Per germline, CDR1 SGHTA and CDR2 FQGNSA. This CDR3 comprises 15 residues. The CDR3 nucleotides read TGTGCCAGCAGCTTAGGGCCCTATAGCTCCTACGAGCAGTACTTC. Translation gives CASSLGPYSSYEQYF.

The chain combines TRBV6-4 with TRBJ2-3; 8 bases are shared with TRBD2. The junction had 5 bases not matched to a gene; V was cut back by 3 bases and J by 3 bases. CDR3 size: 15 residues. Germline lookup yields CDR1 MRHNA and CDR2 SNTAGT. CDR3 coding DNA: TGTGCCAGCAGTGAACGCGGGGGGACAACAGATACGCAGTATTTT. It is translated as CASSERGGTTDTQYF.

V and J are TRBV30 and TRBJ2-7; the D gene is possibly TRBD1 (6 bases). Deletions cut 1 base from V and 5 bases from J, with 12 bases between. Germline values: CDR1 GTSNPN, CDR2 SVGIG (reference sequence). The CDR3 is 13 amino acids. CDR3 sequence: CAWSEDSGDEQYF. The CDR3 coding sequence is TGTGCCTGGAGTGAGGACAGCGGAGACGAGCAGTACTTC. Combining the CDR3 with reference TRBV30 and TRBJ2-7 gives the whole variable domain SQTIHQWPATLVQPVGSPLSLECTVEGTSNPNLYWYRQAAGRGLQLLFYSVGIGQISSEVPQNLSASRPQDRQFILSSKKLLLSDSGFYLCAWSEDSGDEQYFGPGTRLTVT.

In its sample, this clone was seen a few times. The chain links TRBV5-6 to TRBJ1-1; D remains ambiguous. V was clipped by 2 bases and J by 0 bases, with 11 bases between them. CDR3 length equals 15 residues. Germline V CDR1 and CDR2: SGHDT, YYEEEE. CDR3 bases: TGTGCCAGCAGCTTCCCTGGAGATATGAACACTGAAGCTTTCTTT. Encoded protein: CASSFPGDMNTEAFF.

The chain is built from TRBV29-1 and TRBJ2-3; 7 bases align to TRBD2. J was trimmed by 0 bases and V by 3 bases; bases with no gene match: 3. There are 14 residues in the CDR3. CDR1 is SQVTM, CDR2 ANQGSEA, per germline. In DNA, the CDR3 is TGCAGCGTTGAGGGAGGGGTTAGCACAGATACGCAGTATTTT. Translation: CSVEGGVSTDTQYF.

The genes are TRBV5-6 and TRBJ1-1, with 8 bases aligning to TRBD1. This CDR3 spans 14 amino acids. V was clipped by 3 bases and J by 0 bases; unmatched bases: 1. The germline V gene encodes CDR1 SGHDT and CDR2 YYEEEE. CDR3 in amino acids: CASSWDRMNTEAFF. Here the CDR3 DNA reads TGTGCCAGCAGCTGGGACAGGATGAACACTGAAGCTTTCTTT.

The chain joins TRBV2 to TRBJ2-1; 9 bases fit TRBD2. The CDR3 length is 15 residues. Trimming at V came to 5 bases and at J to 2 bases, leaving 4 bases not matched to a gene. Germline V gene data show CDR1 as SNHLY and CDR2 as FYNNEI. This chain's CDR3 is CASSIAGAAYNEQFF. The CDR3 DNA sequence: TGTGCCAGCAGTATAGCGGGAGCTGCCTACAATGAGCAGTTCTTC.

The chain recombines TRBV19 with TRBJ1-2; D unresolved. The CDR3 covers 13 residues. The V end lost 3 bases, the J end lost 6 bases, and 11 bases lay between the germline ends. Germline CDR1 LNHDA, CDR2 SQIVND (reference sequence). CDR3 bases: TGTGCCAGTAGTATGGGGAGCCACGATGGCTACACCTTC. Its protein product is CASSMGSHDGYTF.

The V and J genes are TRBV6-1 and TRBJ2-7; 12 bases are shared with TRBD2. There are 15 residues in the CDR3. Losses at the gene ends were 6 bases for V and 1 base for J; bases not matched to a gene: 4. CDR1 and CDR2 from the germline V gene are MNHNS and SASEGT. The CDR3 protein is CASRATSGGSYEQYF. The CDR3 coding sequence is TGTGCCAGCAGAGCCACTAGCGGGGGGTCCTACGAGCAGTACTTC.

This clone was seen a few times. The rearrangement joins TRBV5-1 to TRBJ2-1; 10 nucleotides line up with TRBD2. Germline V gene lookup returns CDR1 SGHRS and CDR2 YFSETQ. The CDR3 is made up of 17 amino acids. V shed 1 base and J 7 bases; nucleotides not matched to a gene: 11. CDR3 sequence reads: CASSLLLAGDSRNEQFF. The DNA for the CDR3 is TGCGCCAGCAGCTTGCTGCTAGCGGGAGACTCAAGGAATGAGCAGTTCTTC.

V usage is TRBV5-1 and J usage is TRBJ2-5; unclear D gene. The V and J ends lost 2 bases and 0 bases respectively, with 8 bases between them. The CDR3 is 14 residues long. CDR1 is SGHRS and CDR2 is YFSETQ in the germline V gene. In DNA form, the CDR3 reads TGCGCCAGCAGCTTTTCCCTAAACCAAGAGACCCAGTACTTC. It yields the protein CASSFSLNQETQYF.

CDR3 residues: CSVEPGTSGPSTDTQYF. Here the CDR3 DNA reads TGCAGCGTTGAGCCCGGGACTAGCGGGCCTAGCACAGATACGCAGTATTTT. The V call is TRBV29-1, the J call TRBJ2-3, with TRBD2 matching over 12 bases. CDR1 and CDR2 (germline): SQVTM, ANQGSEA. The CDR3 covers 17 residues. Trimming at V came to 3 bases and at J to 0 bases, leaving 7 bases not matched to a gene.

In DNA form, the CDR3 reads TGTGCCAGCAGTCCTGGGACAGGGGAGATTGAGTTCTTC. It translates to CASSPGTGEIEFF. The rearrangement joins TRBV6-5 to TRBJ2-1; TRBD1 aligns across 10 bases. V was clipped by 5 bases and J by 14 bases; unmatched bases: 9. There are 13 residues in the CDR3. Germline assignment: CDR1 MNHEY and CDR2 SVGAGI.

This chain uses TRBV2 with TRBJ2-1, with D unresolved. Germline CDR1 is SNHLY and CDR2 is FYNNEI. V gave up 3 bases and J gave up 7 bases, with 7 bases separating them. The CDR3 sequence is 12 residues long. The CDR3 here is CASSDGVNEQFF. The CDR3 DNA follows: TGTGCCAGCAGTGATGGAGTTAATGAGCAGTTCTTC. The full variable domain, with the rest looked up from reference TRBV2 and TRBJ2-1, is EPEVTQTPSHQVTQMGQEVILRCVPISNHLYFYWYRQILGQKVEFLVSFYNNEISEKSEIFDDQFSVERPDGSNFTLKIRSTKLEDSAMYFCASSDGVNEQFFGPGTRLTVL.

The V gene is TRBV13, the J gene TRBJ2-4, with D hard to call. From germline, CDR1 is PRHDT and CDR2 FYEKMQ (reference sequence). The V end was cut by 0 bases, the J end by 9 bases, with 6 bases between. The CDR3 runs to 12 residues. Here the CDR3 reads CASSLGLSIQYF. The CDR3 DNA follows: TGTGCCAGCAGCTTAGGACTTTCCATTCAGTACTTC.

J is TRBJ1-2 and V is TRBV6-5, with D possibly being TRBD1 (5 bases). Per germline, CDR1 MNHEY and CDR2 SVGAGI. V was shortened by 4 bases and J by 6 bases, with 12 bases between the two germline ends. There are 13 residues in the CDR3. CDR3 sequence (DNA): TGTGCCAGCAGTTCTGGCAGGGTTCATGGCTACACCTTC. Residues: CASSSGRVHGYTF.

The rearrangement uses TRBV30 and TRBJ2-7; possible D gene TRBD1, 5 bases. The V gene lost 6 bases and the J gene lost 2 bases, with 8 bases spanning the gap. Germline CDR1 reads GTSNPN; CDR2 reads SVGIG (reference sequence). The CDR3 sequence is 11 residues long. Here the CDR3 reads CACDRAYEQYF. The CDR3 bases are TGTGCCTGTGACAGAGCCTACGAGCAGTACTTC. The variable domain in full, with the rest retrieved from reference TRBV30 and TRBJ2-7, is SQTIHQWPATLVQPVGSPLSLECTVEGTSNPNLYWYRQAAGRGLQLLFYSVGIGQISSEVPQNLSASRPQDRQFILSSKKLLLSDSGFYLCACDRAYEQYFGPGTRLTVT.

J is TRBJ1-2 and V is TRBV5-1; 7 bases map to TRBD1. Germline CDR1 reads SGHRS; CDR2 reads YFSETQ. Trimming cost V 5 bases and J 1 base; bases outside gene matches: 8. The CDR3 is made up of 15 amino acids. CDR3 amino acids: CASRGRDSLNYGYTF. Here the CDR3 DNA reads TGCGCCAGCAGGGGAAGGGACAGTCTTAACTATGGCTACACCTTC. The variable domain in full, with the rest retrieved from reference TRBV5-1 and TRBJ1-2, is KAGVTQTPRYLIKTRGQQVTLSCSPISGHRSVSWYQQTPGQGLQFLFEYFSETQRNKGNFPGRFSGRQFSNSRSEMNVSTLELGDSALYLCASRGRDSLNYGYTFGSGTRLTVV.

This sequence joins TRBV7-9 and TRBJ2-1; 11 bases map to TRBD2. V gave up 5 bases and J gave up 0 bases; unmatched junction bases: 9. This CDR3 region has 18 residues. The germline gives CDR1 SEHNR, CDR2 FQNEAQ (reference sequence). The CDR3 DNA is TGTGCCAGCAGCCATCAACGACTAGCGGGGAGCTCCTACAATGAGCAGTTCTTC. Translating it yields CASSHQRLAGSSYNEQFF.

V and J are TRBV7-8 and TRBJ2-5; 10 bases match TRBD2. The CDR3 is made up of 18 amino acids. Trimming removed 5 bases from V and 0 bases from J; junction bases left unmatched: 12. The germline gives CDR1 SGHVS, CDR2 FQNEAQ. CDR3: CASSPLLSGGNYQETQYF. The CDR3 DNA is TGTGCCAGCAGCCCTCTACTTAGCGGGGGGAACTACCAAGAGACCCAGTACTTC.

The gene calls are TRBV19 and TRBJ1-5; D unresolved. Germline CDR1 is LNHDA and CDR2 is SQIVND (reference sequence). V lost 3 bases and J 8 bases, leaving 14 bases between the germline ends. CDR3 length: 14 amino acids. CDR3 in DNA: TGTGCCAGTAGTATCCGTCAGGCCTGGGAGCCCCAGCATTTT. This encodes CASSIRQAWEPQHF.

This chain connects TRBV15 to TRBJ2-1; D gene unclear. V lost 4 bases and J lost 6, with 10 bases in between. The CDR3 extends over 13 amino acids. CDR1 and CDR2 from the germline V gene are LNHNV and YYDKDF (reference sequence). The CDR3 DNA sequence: TGTGCCACCAGCACCTCCGAGGTCAATGAGCAGTTCTTC. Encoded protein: CATSTSEVNEQFF.

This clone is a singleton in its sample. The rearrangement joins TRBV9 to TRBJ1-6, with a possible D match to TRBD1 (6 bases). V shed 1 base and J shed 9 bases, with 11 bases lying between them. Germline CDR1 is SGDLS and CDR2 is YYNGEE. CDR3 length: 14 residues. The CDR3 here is CASSVSGDGSPLHF. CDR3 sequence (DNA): TGTGCCAGCAGCGTATCAGGGGATGGTTCACCCCTCCACTTT.

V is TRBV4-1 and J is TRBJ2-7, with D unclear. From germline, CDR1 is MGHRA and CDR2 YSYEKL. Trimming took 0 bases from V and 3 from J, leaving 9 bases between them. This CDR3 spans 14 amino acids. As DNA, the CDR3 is TGCGCCAGCAGCCAAGACATAGAAGTCTACGAGCAGTACTTC. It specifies CASSQDIEVYEQYF.

This chain's CDR3 is CSANSQGRGFF. CDR3 coding DNA: TGCAGTGCTAACAGTCAGGGGAGGGGTTTCTTT. The V call is TRBV20-1, the J call TRBJ1-1, with a possible D match to TRBD1 (6 bases). Germline V gene sequence: CDR1 DFQATT, CDR2 SNEGSKA (reference sequence). There are 11 residues in the CDR3. Trimming took off 4 bases at V and 13 bases at J, with 16 bases between the two ends.